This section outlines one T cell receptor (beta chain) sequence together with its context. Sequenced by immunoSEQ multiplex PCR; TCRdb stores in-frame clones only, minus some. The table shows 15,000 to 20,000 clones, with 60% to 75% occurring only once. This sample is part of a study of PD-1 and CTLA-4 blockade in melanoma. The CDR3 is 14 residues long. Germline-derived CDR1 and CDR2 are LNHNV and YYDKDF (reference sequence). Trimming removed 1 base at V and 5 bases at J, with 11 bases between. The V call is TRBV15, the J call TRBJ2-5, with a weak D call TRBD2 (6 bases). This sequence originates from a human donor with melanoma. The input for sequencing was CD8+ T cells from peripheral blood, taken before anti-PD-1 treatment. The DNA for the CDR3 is TGTGCCACCAGCAGAGGTTCGGGGGTCGAGACCCAGTACTTC. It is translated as CATSRGSGVETQYF.